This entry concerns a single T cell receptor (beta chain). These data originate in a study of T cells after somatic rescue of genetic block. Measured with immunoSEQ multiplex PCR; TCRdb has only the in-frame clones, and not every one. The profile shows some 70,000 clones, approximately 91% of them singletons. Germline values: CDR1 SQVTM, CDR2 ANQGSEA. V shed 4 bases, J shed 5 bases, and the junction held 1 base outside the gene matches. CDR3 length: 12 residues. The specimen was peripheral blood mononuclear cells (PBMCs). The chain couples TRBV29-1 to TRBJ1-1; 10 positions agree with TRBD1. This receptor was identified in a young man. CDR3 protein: CSVGTGGTEAFF. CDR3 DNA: TGCAGCGTTGGGACAGGGGGGACTGAAGCTTTCTTT.